This T cell receptor (beta chain) was retrieved from a study of PD-1 blockade in classical Hodgkin lymphoma. Study results and caveats: By C4D1 there was a significant rise in CD4+ TCR diversity but not in CD8+ TCR diversity. Patients were excluded if nivolumab began under 1 year after ASCT (the autologous transplant).

Time point in this sample: cycle 4 day 1 (C4D1), after more than five weeks of nivolumab. Following autologous stem cell transplantation, relapse occurred in every patient, and exposure to brentuximab vedotin varied. Magnetic negative selection isolated CD8+ T cells from thawed PBMCs. Complete response, partial response or progressive disease were the best responses. Regarding this clone: Its cognate antigen is unknown.

Some clones are missing from TCRdb's copy, which holds only in-frame ones; the method was immunoSEQ multiplex PCR. The sample has more than 9,500 clones, 85% seen once; the top ten hold approximately 33%. The CDR3 has 15 amino acids. Deletions cut 1 base from V and 8 bases from J, with 16 bases between. Germline assignment: CDR1 SGHNT and CDR2 YYREEE (reference sequence). The chain links TRBV5-4 to TRBJ2-1, with D perhaps matching TRBD1 or TRBD2 (5 bases each). Sample: CD8+ T cells from blood, taken before the fourth cycle of nivolumab. The TCR was taken from a human donor with classical Hodgkin lymphoma. The donor label of this sample is uncertain. CDR3 nucleotide sequence: TGTGCCAGCAGCTTGCTCGAGGGACCTAACGATGAGCAGTTCTTC. This codes for CASSLLEGPNDEQFF.